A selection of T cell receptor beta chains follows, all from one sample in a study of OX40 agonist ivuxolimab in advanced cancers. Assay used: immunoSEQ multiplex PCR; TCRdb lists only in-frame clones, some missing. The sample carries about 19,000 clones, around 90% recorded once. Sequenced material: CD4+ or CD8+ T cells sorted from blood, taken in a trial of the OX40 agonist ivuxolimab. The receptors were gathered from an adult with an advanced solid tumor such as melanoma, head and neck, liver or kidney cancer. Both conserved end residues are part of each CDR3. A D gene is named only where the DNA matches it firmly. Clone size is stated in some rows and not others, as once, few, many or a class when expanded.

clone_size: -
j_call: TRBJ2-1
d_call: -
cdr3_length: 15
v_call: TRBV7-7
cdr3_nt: TGTGCTAGCAGCTTAGACAGCGGGCCCAACAATGAGCAGTTCTTC
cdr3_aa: CASSLDSGPNNEQFF

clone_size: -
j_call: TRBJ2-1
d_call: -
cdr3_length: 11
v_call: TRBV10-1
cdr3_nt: TGCGCCAGCAGTGATGGGATAGAGCAGTTCTTC
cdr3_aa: CASSDGIEQFF

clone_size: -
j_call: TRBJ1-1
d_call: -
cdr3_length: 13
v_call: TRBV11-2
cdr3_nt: TGTGCCAGCAGCTTAGGTTTCGGGACAGAAGCTTTCTTT
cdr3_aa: CASSLGFGTEAFF

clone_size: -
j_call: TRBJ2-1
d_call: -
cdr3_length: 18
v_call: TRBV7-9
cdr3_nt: TGTGCCAGCAGCTTAGATGGGGTTTGGGCGGGGTCCTACAATGAGCAGTTCTTC
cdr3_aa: CASSLDGVWAGSYNEQFF

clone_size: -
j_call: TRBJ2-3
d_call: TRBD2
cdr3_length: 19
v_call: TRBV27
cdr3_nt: TGTGCCAGCAGTGCCGGGCCCTTGGGACTAGCGGGAGAACGGGATACGCAGTATTTT
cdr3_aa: CASSAGPLGLAGERDTQYF

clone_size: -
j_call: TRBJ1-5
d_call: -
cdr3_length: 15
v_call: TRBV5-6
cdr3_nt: TGTGCCAGCAGTTTGGCAGGGGCCCGCAATCAGCCCCAGCATTTT
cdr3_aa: CASSLAGARNQPQHF

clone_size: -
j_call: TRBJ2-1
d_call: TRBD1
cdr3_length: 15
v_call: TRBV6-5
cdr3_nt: TGTGCCAGCATCCCGAACAGGGGAGCCTACAATGAGCAGTTCTTC
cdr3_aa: CASIPNRGAYNEQFF

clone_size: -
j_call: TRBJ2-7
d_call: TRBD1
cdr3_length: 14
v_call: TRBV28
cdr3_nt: TGTGCCAGCAGAGACAGGGGGCTAGAATACGAGCAGTACTTC
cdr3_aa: CASRDRGLEYEQYF

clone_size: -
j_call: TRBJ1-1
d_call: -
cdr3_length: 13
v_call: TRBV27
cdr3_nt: TGTGCCAGCAGTTTAGGACAGAACACTGAAGCTTTCTTT
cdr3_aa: CASSLGQNTEAFF

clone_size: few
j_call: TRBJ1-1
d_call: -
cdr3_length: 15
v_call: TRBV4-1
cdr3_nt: TGCGCCAGCAGCCAAGATCCACTATTGAACACTGAAGCTTTCTTT
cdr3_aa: CASSQDPLLNTEAFF

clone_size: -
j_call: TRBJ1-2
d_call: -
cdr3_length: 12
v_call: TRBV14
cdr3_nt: TGTGCCAGCAGGGGAGAAAACTATGGCTACACCTTC
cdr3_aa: CASRGENYGYTF

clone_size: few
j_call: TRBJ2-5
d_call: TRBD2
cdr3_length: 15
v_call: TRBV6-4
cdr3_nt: TGTGCCAGCAGTCCTGGGACTAGCGGGAGCGAGACCCAGTACTTC
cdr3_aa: CASSPGTSGSETQYF

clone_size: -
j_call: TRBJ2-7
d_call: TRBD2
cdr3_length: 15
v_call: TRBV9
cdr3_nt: TGTGCCAGCAGCGTGGGACTAGCAGGTAACTACGAGCAGTACTTC
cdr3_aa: CASSVGLAGNYEQYF

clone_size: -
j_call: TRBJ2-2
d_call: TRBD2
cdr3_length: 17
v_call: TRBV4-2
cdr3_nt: TGTGCCAGCAGCCACAGGAGACTAGCAGAGAACACCGGGGAGCTGTTTTTT
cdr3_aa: CASSHRRLAENTGELFF

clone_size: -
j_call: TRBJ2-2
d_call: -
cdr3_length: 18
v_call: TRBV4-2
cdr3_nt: TGTGCCAGCAGCCAATTTACTTCGCGGAGCGCTAGCACCGGGGAGCTGTTTTTT
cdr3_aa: CASSQFTSRSASTGELFF

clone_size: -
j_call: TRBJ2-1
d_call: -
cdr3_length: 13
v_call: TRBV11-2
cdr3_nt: TGTGCCAGCAGCTTAGGAGGAGTCTATGAGCAGTTCTTC
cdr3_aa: CASSLGGVYEQFF

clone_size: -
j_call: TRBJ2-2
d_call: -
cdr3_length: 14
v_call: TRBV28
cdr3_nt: TGTGCCAGCAGTTTAGGGCAGAACACCGGGGAGCTGTTTTTT
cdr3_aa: CASSLGQNTGELFF

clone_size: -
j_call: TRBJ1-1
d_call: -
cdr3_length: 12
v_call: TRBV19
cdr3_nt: TGTGCCAGTAGTTGGGCCTCCCAGGGAGCTTTCTTT
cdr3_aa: CASSWASQGAFF

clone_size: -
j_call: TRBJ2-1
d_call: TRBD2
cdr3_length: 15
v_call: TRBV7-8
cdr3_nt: TGTGCCAGCAGCCCAGGGACTAGCGGCTACAATGAGCAGTTCTTC
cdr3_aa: CASSPGTSGYNEQFF

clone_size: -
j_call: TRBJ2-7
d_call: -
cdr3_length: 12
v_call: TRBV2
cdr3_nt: TGTGCCAGCAGTGGGCGGGCCTACGAGCAGTACTTC
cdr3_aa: CASSGRAYEQYF

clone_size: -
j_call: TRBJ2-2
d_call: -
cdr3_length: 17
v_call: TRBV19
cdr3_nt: TGTGCCAGTAGTATAGTGGCCTCCGGTCGGTATTCGGGGGAGCTGTTTTTT
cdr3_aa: CASSIVASGRYSGELFF

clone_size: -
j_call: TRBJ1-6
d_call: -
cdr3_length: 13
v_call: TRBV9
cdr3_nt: TGTGCCAGCAGCGTAGGGAGGGGTTCACCCCTCCACTTT
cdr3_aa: CASSVGRGSPLHF

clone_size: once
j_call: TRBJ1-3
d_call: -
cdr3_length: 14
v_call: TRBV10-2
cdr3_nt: TGCGCCAGCAGGGGGCCAAGCTCTGGAAACACCATATATTTT
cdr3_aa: CASRGPSSGNTIYF

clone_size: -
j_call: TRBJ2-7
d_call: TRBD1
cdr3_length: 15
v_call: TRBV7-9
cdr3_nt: TGTGCCAGCAGTCCCGACAGGGGGCTCTCCTACGAGCAGTACTTC
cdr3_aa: CASSPDRGLSYEQYF

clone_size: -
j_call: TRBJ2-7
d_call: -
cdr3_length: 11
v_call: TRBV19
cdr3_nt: TGTGCCAGCAGTGGGGGGTACGAGCAGTACTTC
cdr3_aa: CASSGGYEQYF

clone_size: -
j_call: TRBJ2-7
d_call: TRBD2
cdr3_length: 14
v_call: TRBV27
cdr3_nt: TGTGCCAGCAGTTTAATCGCGGGGGGCTACGAGCAGTACTTC
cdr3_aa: CASSLIAGGYEQYF

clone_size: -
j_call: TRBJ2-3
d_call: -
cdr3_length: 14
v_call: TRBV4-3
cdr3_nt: TGCGCCAGCAGCCAGACTCTCGGGGCAGATACGCAGTATTTT
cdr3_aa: CASSQTLGADTQYF

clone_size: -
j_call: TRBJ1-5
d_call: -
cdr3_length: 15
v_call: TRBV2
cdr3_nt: TGTGCCAGCAGTGAGGTGAGGCTAGATAATCAGCCCCAGCATTTT
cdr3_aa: CASSEVRLDNQPQHF